The subject of this entry is one T cell receptor (beta chain). Other DNA sequences of this sample code for an identical CDR3. Repertoires were generated with immunoSEQ multiplex PCR, while TCRdb's copy carries only in-frame clones and drops some. Of about 41,000 clones detected, approximately 90% appear once; the ten largest clones hold more than 0.55%. The sample belongs to a study of T cell changes during pregnancy in multiple sclerosis. The clonotype originates from a female donor with multiple sclerosis, enrolled in a pregnancy study. Here the sequenced sample was CD4+ T cells from peripheral blood mononuclear cells, taken in the first trimester of pregnancy.

As DNA, the CDR3 is TGCGCCAGCAGCGTGGGACAGGGAGATCAGCCCCAGCATTTT. Encoded protein: CASSVGQGDQPQHF. This rearrangement joins TRBV5-1 to TRBJ1-5; 9 bases map to TRBD1. The J segment lost 5 bases and the V segment lost 4 bases, leaving 4 bases of the junction unmatched. The CDR3 has 14 residues. Germline V gives CDR1 SGHRS, CDR2 YFSETQ.